This TCR beta chain was sequenced for a study of human T cells and chemical hapten exposure. Library preparation tagged each individual cDNA molecule with a unique molecular identifier. Via MiXCR, TCRdb re-called the RACE reads, giving one row per CDR3 protein. The table lists fewer than 45,000 distinct CDR3 sequences, approximately 3.6% of them singletons. Time point denoted: patch test 1, 2 weeks after DPC sensitization. Treatment here: therapeutic diphenylcyclopropenone sensitization with weekly scalp DPC. The study extracted total RNA from unfractionated whole blood. Suited to DPC and affected by alopecia, the donors ranged from 18 to 70 years old. This clonotype was detected ten times or more. Antigen specificity is unknown. Trimming took 6 bases from V and 0 from J, leaving 10 bases between them. Germline V CDR1 and CDR2: SNHLY, FYNNEI. The CDR3 contains 14 residues. Study-wide results and caveats: Once DPC sensitization occurred, TCRs above 1 in 1000 frequency showed no change.

Sequenced material: whole blood, taken in connection with sensitization to the hapten diphenylcyclopropenone (DPC). The clonotype comes from a man aged 50 or older with alopecia areata. Some clones in this sample may be carry-over from other donors' samples. The gene calls are TRBV2 and TRBJ2-3; D remains unclear. The CDR3, as DNA: TGTGCCAGCAGCGTAGCCGCTAGCACAGATACGCAGTATTTT. This encodes CASSVAASTDTQYF.